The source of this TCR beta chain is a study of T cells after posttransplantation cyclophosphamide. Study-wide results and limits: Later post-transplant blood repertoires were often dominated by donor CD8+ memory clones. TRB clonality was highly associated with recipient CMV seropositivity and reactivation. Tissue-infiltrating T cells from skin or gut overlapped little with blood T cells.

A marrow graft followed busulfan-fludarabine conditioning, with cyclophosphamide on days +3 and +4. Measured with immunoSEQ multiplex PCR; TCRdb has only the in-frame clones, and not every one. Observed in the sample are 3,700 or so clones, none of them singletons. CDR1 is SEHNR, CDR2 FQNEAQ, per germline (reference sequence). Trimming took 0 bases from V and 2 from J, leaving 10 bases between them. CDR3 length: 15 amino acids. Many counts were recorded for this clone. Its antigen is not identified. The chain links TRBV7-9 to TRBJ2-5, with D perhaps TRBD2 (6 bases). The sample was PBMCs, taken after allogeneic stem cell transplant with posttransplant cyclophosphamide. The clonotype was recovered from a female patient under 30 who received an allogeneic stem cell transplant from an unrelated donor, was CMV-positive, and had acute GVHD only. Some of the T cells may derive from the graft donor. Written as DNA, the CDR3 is TGTGCCAGCAGCTTAGCGAGGCGGGAACAAGAGACCCAGTACTTC. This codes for CASSLARREQETQYF. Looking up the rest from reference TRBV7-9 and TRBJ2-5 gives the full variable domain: DTGVSQNPRHKITKRGQNVTFRCDPISEHNRLYWYRQTLGQGPEFLTYFQNEAQLEKSRLLSDRFSAERPKGSFSTLEIQRTEQGDSAMYLCASSLARREQETQYFGPGTRLLVL.